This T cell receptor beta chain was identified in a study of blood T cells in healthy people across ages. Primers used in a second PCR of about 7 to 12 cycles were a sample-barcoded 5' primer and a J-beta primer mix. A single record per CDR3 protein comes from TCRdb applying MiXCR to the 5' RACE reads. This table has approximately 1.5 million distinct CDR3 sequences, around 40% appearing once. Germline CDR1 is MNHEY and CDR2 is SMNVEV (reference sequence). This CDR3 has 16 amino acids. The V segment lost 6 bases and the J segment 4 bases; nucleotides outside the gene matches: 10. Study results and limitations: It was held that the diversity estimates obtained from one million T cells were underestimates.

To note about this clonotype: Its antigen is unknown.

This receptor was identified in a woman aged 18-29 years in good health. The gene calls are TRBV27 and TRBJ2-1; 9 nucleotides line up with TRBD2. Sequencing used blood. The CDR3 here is CASSAIGAGGYNEQFF. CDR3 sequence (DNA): TGTGCCAGCAGCGCCATTGGGGCGGGAGGGTACAATGAGCAGTTCTTC.